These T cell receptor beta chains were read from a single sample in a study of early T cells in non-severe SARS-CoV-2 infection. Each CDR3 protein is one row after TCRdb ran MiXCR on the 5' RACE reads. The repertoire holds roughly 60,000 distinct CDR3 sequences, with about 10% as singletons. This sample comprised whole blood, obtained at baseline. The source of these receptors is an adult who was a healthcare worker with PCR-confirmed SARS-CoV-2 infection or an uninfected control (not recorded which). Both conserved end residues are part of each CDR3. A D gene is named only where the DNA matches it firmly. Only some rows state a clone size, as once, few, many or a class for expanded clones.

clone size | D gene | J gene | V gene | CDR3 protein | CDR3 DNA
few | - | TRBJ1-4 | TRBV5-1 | CASSLMDSVGEKLFF | TGCGCCAGCAGCTTGATGGACAGTGTGGGGGAAAAACTGTTTTTT
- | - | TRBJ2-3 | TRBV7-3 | CASSDTRDHPQYF | TGTGCCAGCAGCGATACCCGGGACCACCCGCAGTATTTT
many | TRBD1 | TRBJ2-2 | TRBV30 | CAWKAGTGNRAGELFF | TGTGCCTGGAAGGCCGGGACAGGGAACCGCGCCGGGGAGCTGTTTTTT
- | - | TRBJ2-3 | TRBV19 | CASSIDGGPPRDTQYF | TGTGCCAGTAGTATAGATGGGGGTCCGCCCAGGGATACGCAGTATTTT
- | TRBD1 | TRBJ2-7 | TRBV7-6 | CASSSPAGQGDSTKQYF | TGTGCCAGCAGCTCCCCTGCGGGACAGGGGGACTCTACGAAGCAGTACTTC
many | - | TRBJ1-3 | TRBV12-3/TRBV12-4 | CASSLAGSSGNTIYF | TGTGCCAGCAGTTTGGCGGGGAGCTCTGGAAACACCATATATTTT
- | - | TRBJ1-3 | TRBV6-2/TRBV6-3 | CASSYRNSENTIYF | TGTGCCAGCAGTTACCGGAACTCTGAAAACACCATATATTTT
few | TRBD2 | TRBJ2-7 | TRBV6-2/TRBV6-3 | CASSYRTSGGTEQYF | TGTGCCAGCAGTTACCGGACTAGCGGGGGGACCGAGCAGTACTTC
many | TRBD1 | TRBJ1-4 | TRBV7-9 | CASSKDRALHEKLFF | TGTGCCAGCAGCAAAGACAGGGCTCTTCATGAAAAACTGTTTTTT
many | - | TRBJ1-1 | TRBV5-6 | CASSADSETEAFF | TGTGCCAGCAGCGCGGACAGTGAGACTGAAGCTTTCTTT
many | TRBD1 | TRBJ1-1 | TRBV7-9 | CASSPGGRVNTEAFF | TGTGCCAGCAGCCCAGGGGGCAGAGTGAACACTGAAGCTTTCTTT
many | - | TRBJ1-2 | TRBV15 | CATSRDRIGGNYGYTF | TGTGCCACCAGCAGAGATCGAATTGGGGGGAACTATGGCTACACCTTC
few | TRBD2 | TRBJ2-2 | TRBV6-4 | CASKPGLATGELFF | TGTGCCAGCAAACCGGGACTAGCAACCGGGGAGCTGTTTTTT
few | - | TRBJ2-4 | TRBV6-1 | CASRIQGGEAKNIQYF | TGTGCCAGCAGGATCCAAGGGGGTGAGGCCAAAAACATTCAGTACTTC
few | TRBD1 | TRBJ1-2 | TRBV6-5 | CASIAQGLSRGYTF | TGTGCCAGCATTGCACAGGGGTTGAGCCGGGGCTACACCTTC
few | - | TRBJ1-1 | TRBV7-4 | CASSPAGKNTEAFF | TGTGCCAGCAGCCCAGCGGGGAAAAACACTGAAGCTTTCTTT
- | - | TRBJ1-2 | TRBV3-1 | CASSHRAYGYTF | TGTGCCAGCAGCCATCGTGCCTATGGCTACACCTTC
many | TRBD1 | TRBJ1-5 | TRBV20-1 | CSARDLGQGGQPQHF | TGCAGTGCTAGAGACCTCGGACAGGGCGGTCAGCCCCAGCATTTT
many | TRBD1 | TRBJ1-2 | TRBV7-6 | CASSPGQYYGYTF | TGTGCCAGCAGCCCGGGACAGTACTATGGCTACACCTTC
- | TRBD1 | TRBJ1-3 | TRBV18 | CASSPGTGGNTIYF | TGTGCCAGCTCACCGGGGACAGGGGGAAACACCATATATTTT
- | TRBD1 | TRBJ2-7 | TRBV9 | CASSARDSLYEQYF | TGTGCCAGCAGCGCCCGGGACAGTCTTTACGAGCAGTACTTC
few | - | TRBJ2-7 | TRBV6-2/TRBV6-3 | CASSFYRVANEQYF | TGTGCCAGCAGTTTCTACCGGGTAGCAAACGAGCAGTACTTC
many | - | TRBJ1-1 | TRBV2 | CASSVGPLGGTEAFF | TGTGCCAGCAGTGTCGGACCATTGGGAGGGACTGAAGCTTTCTTT
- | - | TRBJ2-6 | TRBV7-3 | CASSASGANVLTF | TGTGCCAGCAGCGCCTCTGGGGCCAACGTCCTGACTTTC
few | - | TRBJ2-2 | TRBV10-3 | CAISEQRNTGELFF | TGTGCCATCAGTGAACAGCGGAACACCGGGGAGCTGTTTTTT
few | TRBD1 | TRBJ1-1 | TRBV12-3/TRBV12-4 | CASSLAGRGATEAFF | TGTGCCAGCAGTTTAGCGGGCAGGGGGGCCACTGAAGCTTTCTTT
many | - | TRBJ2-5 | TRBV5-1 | CASSFGQPQETQYF | TGCGCCAGCAGCTTCGGACAGCCGCAAGAGACCCAGTACTTC
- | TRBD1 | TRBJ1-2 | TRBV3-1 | CASSLGQGGYTF | TGTGCCAGCAGCCTGGGACAGGGGGGCTACACCTTC
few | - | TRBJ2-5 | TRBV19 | CASSLRGGQMETQYF | TGTGCCAGTAGTCTCCGGGGGGGACAGATGGAGACCCAGTACTTC
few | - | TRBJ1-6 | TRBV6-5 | CASSYFPGLNSPLHF | TGTGCCAGCAGTTACTTTCCGGGGCTTAATTCACCCCTCCACTTT